This T cell receptor beta chain was recorded in a study of blood T cell repertoires in COVID-19. On the study more broadly: The samples span acute and convalescent COVID-19 from the United States, Italy and Spain.

Authors' data handling: By means of reference gene primer amplification, nucleated cell counts were estimated. Method: immunoSEQ multiplex PCR; TCRdb's copy keeps in-frame clones and lacks some. That table supplies the V and J calls and clone size; D and trimming were determined from the DNA. There are approximately 200,000 clones in the sample; about 90% occur only once, and 11% lies in the top ten. Trimming cost V 6 bases and J 1 base; bases outside gene matches: 6. Germline values: CDR1 ENHRY, CDR2 SYGVKD. The CDR3 length is 15 residues. Donors were grouped by their self-reported clinical history. The material sequenced was PBMCs or T cells enriched from blood (not recorded which). This TCR was recovered from a young man who had recovered from COVID-19. The chain links TRBV10-3 to TRBJ2-7; TRBD2 matches at 10 bases. The CDR3: CAISPSGSGSYEQYF. DNA of the CDR3: TGTGCCATCAGCCCTAGCGGGAGTGGTTCCTACGAGCAGTACTTC.